A selection of T cell receptor beta chains follows, all from one sample in a study of patients and donors after allogeneic stem cell transplantation. TCRdb re-called the RT-PCR reads through MiXCR, storing one row per CDR3 protein. The sample yields approximately 170,000 distinct CDR3 sequences, more than 20% seen once. The specimen was blood, either unsorted or a sorted T cell fraction (not recorded which). The receptors come from a human donor who was either an allogeneic HSCT recipient or a stem cell or donor lymphocyte infusion donor (not recorded which). It is not recorded whose cells these are; they may come from a transplant donor. Both conserved end residues are part of each CDR3. D genes are given only for firm matches. Size is omitted from some rows. Given values are once, few, many or a class for expanded clones.

clone_size	v_call	d_call	j_call	cdr3_aa	cdr3_nt
many	TRBV6-5	-	TRBJ2-2	CASSYNRDTGELFF	TGTGCCAGCAGTTATAATAGGGACACCGGGGAGCTGTTTTTT
-	TRBV7-9	-	TRBJ2-2	CASSSDRHTGELFF	TGTGCCAGCAGCTCGGACAGACACACCGGGGAGCTGTTTTTT
few	TRBV12-3/TRBV12-4	TRBD2	TRBJ2-7	CASSSGDYSYEQYF	TGTGCCAGCAGTTCCGGGGACTACTCCTACGAGCAGTACTTC
few	TRBV12-3/TRBV12-4	-	TRBJ2-7	CASSSLYTYEQYF	TGTGCCAGCAGTTCACTATATACCTACGAGCAGTACTTC
many	TRBV5-1	TRBD1	TRBJ1-4	CASSFEPGQGPEKLFF	TGCGCCAGCAGCTTTGAACCGGGACAGGGTCCTGAAAAACTGTTTTTT
few	TRBV3-1	-	TRBJ2-1	CASSQGRPGEQFF	TGTGCCAGCAGCCAAGGACGGCCAGGGGAGCAGTTCTTC
many	TRBV7-9	-	TRBJ1-1	CASSRGRDEAFF	TGTGCCAGCAGCCGGGGGAGGGATGAAGCTTTCTTT
-	TRBV20-1	TRBD2	TRBJ2-7	CSSSAGAGGPYEQYF	TGCAGCTCCTCGGCTGGCGCGGGGGGGCCTTACGAGCAGTACTTC
-	TRBV29-1	TRBD2	TRBJ2-2	CTVQEAGVSTGELFF	TGCACCGTCCAGGAAGCGGGAGTTAGCACCGGGGAGCTGTTTTTT
-	TRBV5-1	TRBD1	TRBJ2-7	CASSRESGQGFKQYF	TGCGCCAGCAGCCGCGAGTCGGGACAGGGATTCAAGCAGTACTTC
-	TRBV30	-	TRBJ1-2	CAWSVQAGYGYTF	TGTGCCTGGAGTGTACAAGCAGGCTATGGCTACACCTTC
-	TRBV7-9	-	TRBJ1-1	CASSHRVVTEAFF	TGTGCCAGCAGCCACAGGGTTGTCACTGAAGCTTTCTTT
-	TRBV20-1	-	TRBJ1-6	CSARGDETYNSPLHF	TGCAGTGCTAGAGGGGACGAGACCTATAATTCACCCCTCCACTTT
-	TRBV14	TRBD1	TRBJ2-6	CASSKDRGMGFSGANVLTF	TGTGCCAGCAGCAAGGACAGGGGAATGGGGTTTTCTGGGGCCAACGTCCTGACTTTC
few	TRBV12-3/TRBV12-4	TRBD2	TRBJ2-5	CASSLVPAGVSKTQYF	TGTGCCAGCAGTTTAGTTCCGGCGGGAGTCTCCAAGACCCAGTACTTC
-	TRBV12-3/TRBV12-4	-	TRBJ2-3	CASSNPGQFSTDTQYF	TGTGCCAGCAGCAACCCCGGACAGTTTAGCACAGATACGCAGTATTTT
-	TRBV30	-	TRBJ1-2	CAWMGGNYGYTF	TGTGCCTGGATGGGAGGAAACTATGGCTACACCTTC
few	TRBV12-3/TRBV12-4	-	TRBJ1-1	CASSLVTRWPNTEAFF	TGTGCCAGCAGTTTAGTAACAAGGTGGCCGAACACTGAAGCTTTCTTT
many	TRBV12-3/TRBV12-4	-	TRBJ1-5	CASSSKGFDQPQHF	TGTGCCAGCAGTTCAAAGGGATTCGATCAGCCCCAGCATTTT
few	TRBV15	-	TRBJ2-7	CATSRALESYEQYF	TGTGCCACCAGCAGAGCCTTGGAGTCCTACGAGCAGTACTTC
few	TRBV5-6	-	TRBJ2-7	CASSLRRRSYEQYF	TGTGCCAGCAGCTTGCGCCGGCGAAGCTACGAGCAGTACTTC
-	TRBV4-3	TRBD2	TRBJ2-1	CASSHVSGGNRDYEQFF	TGCGCCAGCAGCCACGTCTCGGGGGGGAACCGGGACTATGAGCAGTTCTTC
few	TRBV12-3/TRBV12-4	-	TRBJ1-1	CASSPPLVNTEAFF	TGTGCCAGCAGTCCCCCCCTAGTGAACACTGAAGCTTTCTTT
few	TRBV7-9	-	TRBJ1-1	CASSLALLGGTEAFF	TGTGCCAGCAGCTTAGCTTTGTTAGGTGGGACTGAAGCTTTCTTT
-	TRBV6-1	-	TRBJ1-6	CASSELDRYSYNSPLHF	TGTGCCAGCAGTGAACTGGACCGATACTCCTATAATTCACCCCTCCACTTT